The clone carrying this TCR beta chain came up a few times. Its antigen remains unknown. Being one base from a much bigger clone, this may be a read error. Per the germline V gene, CDR1 is SEHNR and CDR2 is FQNEAQ (reference sequence). V was clipped by 3 bases and J by 7 bases, with 6 bases between them. The CDR3 is 11 amino acids. The single heparinised draw taken from each donor contained about 110 mL of blood on average. Sequenced material consisted of expressed TCRB transcripts (all of the isolated RNA was reverse transcribed). Millions of reads was the average for naive, central memory and regulatory T cell samples. Repertoires were generated with immunoSEQ multiplex PCR, while TCRdb's copy carries only in-frame clones and drops some. The sample has 300,000 to 450,000 clones; roughly a tenth are singletons. The data originate from a study of beta chain features in type 1 diabetes. In the study overall: Across all samples, roughly 98,000,000 sorted cells were examined.

Study-wide results and limits: Moderately but significantly shorter TCRB CDR3s were found in Type 1 diabetes patients in all four CD4+ subsets. Within patients, naive, central memory and Treg TCRB repertoires seemed more similar than within healthy donors.

The genes are TRBV7-9 and TRBJ1-2; D call uncertain. Sequenced material: central memory CD4+ T cells from blood. The origin of this receptor is a man aged 30-40 years with type 1 diabetes. As DNA, the CDR3 is TGTGCCAGCAGCTTGCGGGGTGGCTACACCTTC. Encoded protein: CASSLRGGYTF.